The rows below give T cell receptor beta chains drawn from one sample of a study of CD4 T cells in relation to SARS-CoV-2 and coronaviruses. Assay used: immunoSEQ multiplex PCR; TCRdb lists only in-frame clones, some missing. The sample consists of about 39,000 clones, over 60% of them appearing once. No antigens are known for them. The material sequenced was memory CD4+ T cells from PBMCs, cultured in vitro. Every receptor here comes from an adult with COVID-19. CDR3s include the opening cysteine and the closing phenylalanine or tryptophan. D genes are given only for firm matches. The listing skips clone size in some rows; elsewhere it reads once, few, many or a size class.

abundance	v_gene	j_gene	d_gene	CDR3nt	CDR3aa
NA	TRBV29-1	TRBJ1-1	NA	TGCAGCGTGCAGGGAGGAAAGGCTGAAGCTTTCTTT	CSVQGGKAEAFF
NA	TRBV6-2/TRBV6-3	TRBJ2-3	NA	TGTGCCAGCAGCAGGGGCGGGACGGGAGATACGCAGTATTTT	CASSRGGTGDTQYF
NA	TRBV18	TRBJ1-2	NA	TGTGCCAGCTCACCGCGGACGGAGTTTTATGGCTACACCTTC	CASSPRTEFYGYTF
few	TRBV5-1	TRBJ2-3	NA	TGCGCCAGCAGCCTTCTCCTCACAGATACGCAGTATTTT	CASSLLLTDTQYF
few	TRBV10-3	TRBJ1-5	NA	TGTGCCATCAGTGAGTCCGTCGGGACCAGGAGCAATCAGCCCCAGCATTTT	CAISESVGTRSNQPQHF
once	TRBV6-4	TRBJ1-1	TRBD1	TGTGCCAGCAGCCAGGGGGCGGGGGGGACTGAAGCTTTCTTT	CASSQGAGGTEAFF
NA	TRBV28	TRBJ1-5	NA	TGTGCCACGTCCCCGAGGTCTGGCAATCAGCCCCAGCATTTT	CATSPRSGNQPQHF
NA	TRBV30	TRBJ1-1	NA	TGTGCCTGGAGTGTAACGGGCCGCACTGAAGCTTTCTTT	CAWSVTGRTEAFF
NA	TRBV9	TRBJ1-3	NA	TGTGCCAGCAGCGCGGTGACGAGTGGAAACACCATATATTTT	CASSAVTSGNTIYF
NA	TRBV30	TRBJ1-1	NA	TGTGCCTGGAGTGGCAGGGACACTGAAGCTTTCTTT	CAWSGRDTEAFF
once	TRBV7-9	TRBJ1-4	TRBD1	TGTGCCAGCAGGCATAAGGGACAGGGTGGTGAAAAACTGTTTTTT	CASRHKGQGGEKLFF
few	TRBV29-1	TRBJ1-1	NA	TGCAGCGTTGAAATTCAGGCGCACACTGAAGCTTTCTTT	CSVEIQAHTEAFF
NA	TRBV28	TRBJ2-3	NA	TGTGCCAGCAGTTTAATGAGAAGAAGACTTACAGATACGCAGTATTTT	CASSLMRRRLTDTQYF
NA	TRBV11-3	TRBJ2-2	TRBD1	TGTGCCAGCAGCTACGGGACAGGGGGCGACACCGGGGAGCTGTTTTTT	CASSYGTGGDTGELFF
once	TRBV14	TRBJ2-5	NA	TGTGCCAGCAGCCAAGGGGCTAGATCGGAGACCCAGTACTTC	CASSQGARSETQYF
NA	TRBV20-1	TRBJ2-7	NA	TGCAGTGCTAGTGCGGGCAGAGCCTACGAGCAGTACTTC	CSASAGRAYEQYF
NA	TRBV6-1	TRBJ2-2	TRBD2	TGTGCCAGCAGTGAACTAGCGGGATACACCGGGGAGCTGTTTTTT	CASSELAGYTGELFF
NA	TRBV7-9	TRBJ1-1	NA	TGTGCCAGCACCCCAGGTTCTACGGGAGAAGCTTTCTTT	CASTPGSTGEAFF
NA	TRBV27	TRBJ2-7	NA	TGTGCCAGCAGTTCCCCCAGGAGGCACCGGGGCGAGCAGTACTTC	CASSSPRRHRGEQYF
NA	TRBV30	TRBJ2-7	TRBD2	TGTGCCTGGAGTTGGCGGGAGGGGCCCCAGTACTTC	CAWSWREGPQYF
few	TRBV7-2	TRBJ2-3	TRBD1	TGTGCCAGCAGCTTAGGGACAGGGCACACAGATACGCAGTATTTT	CASSLGTGHTDTQYF
NA	TRBV4-2	TRBJ2-7	NA	TGTGCCAGCAGCCAAGTCGCTAGTGACTACGAGCAGTACTTC	CASSQVASDYEQYF
NA	TRBV9	TRBJ1-1	NA	TGTGCCAGCAGCGTAAATTCAGGGGACACTGAAGCTTTCTTT	CASSVNSGDTEAFF
few	TRBV7-9	TRBJ2-7	TRBD2	TGTGCCAGCAGCCTGGGCCTTAGCGGGAGCTCCTACGAGCAGTACTTC	CASSLGLSGSSYEQYF
few	TRBV7-2	TRBJ2-3	TRBD1	TGTGCCAGCAGTTCCGGGACAGGGGCATATACGCAGTATTTT	CASSSGTGAYTQYF
NA	TRBV3-1/TRBV3-2	TRBJ1-5	NA	TGTGCCAGCAGCCAAGATTTTATCCAGGGCAATCAGCCCCAGCATTTT	CASSQDFIQGNQPQHF
NA	TRBV5-1	TRBJ2-3	TRBD2	TGCGCCAGCAGCTTGCTTCCCGGGAGGGCGGGAGATACGCAGTATTTT	CASSLLPGRAGDTQYF
few	TRBV7-9	TRBJ2-1	TRBD1	TGTGCCAGCAGCCCAAGACAGGGGCCATACAATGAGCAGTTCTTC	CASSPRQGPYNEQFF
NA	TRBV24-1	TRBJ2-3	NA	TGTGCCACCAGTGATACCCTCTACGATACGCAGTATTTT	CATSDTLYDTQYF
NA	TRBV30	TRBJ2-1	NA	TGTGCCTGGAGTGTCACAGGAGAGCAGTTCTTC	CAWSVTGEQFF